This is a list of T cell receptor beta chains from one sample in a study of blood T cell repertoires in COVID-19. Using immunoSEQ multiplex PCR, the repertoire was profiled, and TCRdb retains in-frame clones only, with some absent. The table shows a few hundred thousand clones, with around 84% occurring only once. The specimen sequenced was peripheral blood. These receptors originate from a woman between 18 and 29 years old with acute or convalescent COVID-19. CDR3s include the opening cysteine and the closing phenylalanine or tryptophan.

>TRBV19|15
CASRDRGRGNQPQHF
>TRBV4-3|16
CASSQDRTTGAYEQYF
>TRBV28|13
CASSSNTGLGYTF
>TRBV5-1|13
CASRKGGDTEAFF
>TRBV3-1/TRBV3-2|14
CASSDLAGTYEQYF
>TRBV27|15
CASSLSGFGAYGYTF
>TRBV4-2|18
CASSQGTPTGVRTDTQYF
>TRBV28|15
CASSLAGGSNQPQHF
>TRBV6-2/TRBV6-3|15
CASSSGLATSETQYF
>TRBV29-1|14
CSVGVAGHSYEQYF
>TRBV7-9|14
CASSFGTVNEKLFF
>TRBV11-2|13
CASSLGGPYEQYF
>TRBV4-1|16
CASSPGGLRSGNTIYF
>TRBV5-1|15
CASSPRGQRNTEAFF
>TRBV6-5|15
CASSPEGGQSYEQYF
>TRBV12-3/TRBV12-4|12
CASSQIPSEQYF
>TRBV6-5|16
CASSYLTGTGPSPLHF
>TRBV20-1|14
CSASTGHLRDEQYF